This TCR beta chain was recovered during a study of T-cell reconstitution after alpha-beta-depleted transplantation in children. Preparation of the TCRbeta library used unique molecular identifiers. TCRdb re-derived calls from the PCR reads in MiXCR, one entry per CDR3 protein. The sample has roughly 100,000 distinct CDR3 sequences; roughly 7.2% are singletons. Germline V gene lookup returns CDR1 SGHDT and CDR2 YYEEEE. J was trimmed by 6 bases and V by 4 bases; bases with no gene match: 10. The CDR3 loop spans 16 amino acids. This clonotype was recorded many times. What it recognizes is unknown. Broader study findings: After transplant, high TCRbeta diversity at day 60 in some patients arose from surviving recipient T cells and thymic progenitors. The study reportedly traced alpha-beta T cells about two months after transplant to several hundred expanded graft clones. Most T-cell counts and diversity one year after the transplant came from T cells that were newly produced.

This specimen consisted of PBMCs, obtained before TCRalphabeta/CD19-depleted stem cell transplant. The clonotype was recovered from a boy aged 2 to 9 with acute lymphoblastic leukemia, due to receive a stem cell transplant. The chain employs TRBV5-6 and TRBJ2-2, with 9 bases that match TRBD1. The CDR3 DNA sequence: TGTGCCAGCAGCACCTTCTACAGGGGGCAGGCCGGGGAGCTGTTTTTT. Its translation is CASSTFYRGQAGELFF.